A selection of T cell receptor beta chains follows, all from one sample in a study of naive and memory T cell subsets. TCRdb fed the UMI-ligation and nested PCR reads into MiXCR, producing one record per CDR3 protein. The sample includes 20,000 to 25,000 distinct CDR3 sequences, around 6% of them seen just once. Source: skin, taken from a tuberculin skin test site. These receptors originate from an adult in good health. Each CDR3 is given with its conserved first and last residue.

V	J	CDR3
TRBV4-1	TRBJ2-7	CASSQVSSRYEQYF
TRBV19	TRBJ1-5	CASRPQGQSNQPQHF
TRBV18	TRBJ1-1	CASSPLGIGRTGGLGTEAFF
TRBV29-1	TRBJ2-3	CSAPLRTGARDTQYF
TRBV28	TRBJ1-1	CASSLLRGGNTEAFF
TRBV12-3/TRBV12-4	TRBJ1-1	CASSLVNTEAFF
TRBV9	TRBJ2-2	CASSVSGLRSTGELFF
TRBV28	TRBJ1-4	CASSSISGTGNEKLFF
TRBV19	TRBJ2-1	CASSIPSGPSYNEQFF
TRBV9	TRBJ1-4	CASSPRDRWANEKLFF
TRBV12-3/TRBV12-4	TRBJ2-1	CASSSGRNEQFF
TRBV7-9	TRBJ1-1	CASGGATEAFF
TRBV3-1	TRBJ2-4	CAYQGNPAKNIQYF
TRBV5-6	TRBJ1-2	CASSLGILDYGYTF
TRBV7-2	TRBJ2-2	CASRSWQGANTGELFF
TRBV6-6	TRBJ2-7	CASRFSGSSYEQYF
TRBV9	TRBJ2-3	CASSPTAGLTDTQYF
TRBV7-9	TRBJ1-1	CASSLGLARNTEAFF
TRBV6-4	TRBJ2-2	CASSEGDSGELFF
TRBV14	TRBJ2-1	CASSPHRDGSNNEQFF
TRBV12-3/TRBV12-4	TRBJ2-2	CASSPLPTGELFF
TRBV7-2	TRBJ2-3	CASSFSSGSTDTQYF
TRBV7-2	TRBJ2-1	CASSLLYNEQFF
TRBV3-1	TRBJ2-1	CASSQDDRSAQFF
TRBV5-1	TRBJ2-2	CASSSNWRTGELFF
TRBV7-2	TRBJ2-2	CASSLFTGELFF
TRBV6-5	TRBJ1-1	CASSSRDPSRAFF
TRBV7-2	TRBJ2-2	CASSLTGPTGELFF
TRBV6-2/TRBV6-3	TRBJ2-3	CASSYSSDRGLDTDTQYF
TRBV7-2	TRBJ2-1	CASSSKGAGTRNEQFF
TRBV7-2	TRBJ2-5	CASSPPRGARETQYF
TRBV4-2	TRBJ2-1	CASSQDGSAYNEQFF
TRBV7-9	TRBJ1-4	CASSQGQGREKLFF
TRBV4-1	TRBJ2-7	CASSSRSSGRDESEQYF
TRBV4-1	TRBJ2-3	CASSRGQTSTDTQYF
TRBV20-1	TRBJ2-3	CSARSSQLAGGTDTQYF
TRBV7-2	TRBJ1-2	CASSPSTNYGYTF
TRBV7-9	TRBJ2-7	CASSLEDYEQYF
TRBV13	TRBJ2-1	CASSLVMGNEQFF
TRBV6-5	TRBJ2-1	CASSYGLGYNEQFF
TRBV10-3	TRBJ1-2	CAIKAGYYGYTF